This record looks at one T cell receptor (beta chain) sequence and its context. Repertoires were generated with immunoSEQ multiplex PCR, while TCRdb's copy carries only in-frame clones and drops some. Here the sample spans about 220,000 clones, just over 90% being singletons. V dropped 5 bases and J dropped 4 bases, with 12 bases sitting between them. Per germline, CDR1 MDHEN and CDR2 SYDVKM. The CDR3 consists of 14 residues. The data belong to a study of T cell responses to AZD1222 COVID-19 vaccine. V gene TRBV28 combines with J gene TRBJ1-5; D is unclear. Source: peripheral blood, taken on day 0 of MenACWY control vaccination. This TCR derives from an adult in good health. The chain's CDR3 is CASSPGKVNQPQHF. The CDR3 DNA sequence: TGTGCCAGCAGTCCGGGGAAGGTAAATCAGCCCCAGCATTTT. Full variable domain (outside the CDR3, taken from reference TRBV28 and TRBJ1-5): DVKVTQSSRYLVKRTGEKVFLECVQDMDHENMFWYRQDPGLGLRLIYFSYDVKMKEKGDIPEGYSVSREKKERFSLILESASTNQTSMYLCASSPGKVNQPQHFGDGTRLSIL.